The clone carrying this TCR beta chain was counted ten times or more. No antigen is known for it. These data come from a study of T cells in Graves' hyperthyroidism and ophthalmopathy. General observations from the study: In the blood, most expanded thyroid clonotypes above 0.001 appeared as well. In simple terms, a model built on 13 V-J features told ophthalmopathy apart from stable hyperthyroidism.

The hyperthyroidism patients had all been newly diagnosed, and their disease duration was under 2 months. Their ages ranged from 18 to 65 years. Amplified regions were TCR beta CDR3 sequences from RNA transcripts. A set of HTBI primers served as the primers for a first-round RT-PCR of the TCR CDR3. TCRdb called the multiplex PCR reads again in MiXCR, with one record for every CDR3 protein. This sample has under 300,000 distinct CDR3 sequences, with roughly 15% found just once. The sample taken for sequencing was blood. This sequence originates from a woman aged 40 to 50 with Graves' hyperthyroidism.

CDR3 sequence reads: CASSLATRNSPLHF. The CDR3 nucleotides read TGTGCCAGCAGCTTAGCGACCAGAAATTCACCCCTCCACTTT. The V call is TRBV7-2, the J call TRBJ1-6; D ambiguous. Germline assignment: CDR1 SGHTA and CDR2 FQGNSA. V lost 0 bases and J 7 bases, leaving 7 bases between the germline ends. CDR3 length: 14 amino acids.